This paragraph reports one T cell receptor (beta chain). Authors' analysis steps: Estimated nucleated cell counts came from reference gene primer amplification. Sequencing used immunoSEQ multiplex PCR; TCRdb keeps in-frame clones, though not all of them. V and J calls and clone size are copied from that table; D and trimming were computed from the DNA. Among about 380,000 clones listed, 81% were seen once. This specimen comes from a study of blood T cell repertoires in COVID-19. Study background: The origin of the acute and convalescent COVID-19 samples was the United States, Italy and Spain. PBMCs, B-cell-depleted T cells, or T cells provided the cDNA or gDNA that made up the material.

This CDR3 has 18 amino acids. Germline V gene lookup returns CDR1 MGHRA and CDR2 YSYEKL. Germline trimming cut 1 base from V and 7 bases from J; bases unmatched to any gene: 14. This sequence joins TRBV4-1 and TRBJ2-4; 9 nucleotides align to TRBD2. Sample: peripheral blood. This TCR was sampled from a human donor with acute or convalescent COVID-19. The donor label of this sample is uncertain. CDR3 in amino acids: CASSQVGSGGPRGNIQYF. The CDR3, as DNA: TGCGCCAGCAGCCAAGTGGGTAGCGGGGGACCTAGAGGGAACATTCAGTACTTC.